This is a list of T cell receptor beta chains from one sample in a study of response to subunit inactivated influenza vaccine. TCRdb used MiXCR to reprocess the RT-PCR reads, holding one entry per CDR3 protein. Found here are around 850,000 distinct CDR3 sequences, under 20% of them singletons; the top ten hold approximately 11%. Sequencing used PBMCs from blood, obtained roughly 5 days after vaccination. The receptors originated from a man aged 50 to 60 who received an inactivated influenza vaccine. CDR3s include the opening cysteine and the closing phenylalanine or tryptophan. The D gene is left open where the match is weak. Not all rows give a size; the values are once, few, many and, for expanded clones, a class.

cdr3_nt cdr3_aa clone_size d_call j_call v_call
TGCAGTGCTAGAGATCCAGGCGAGGAGCAGTTCTTC CSARDPGEEQFF few . TRBJ2-1 TRBV20-1
TGCGCCAGCAGCACTGCGCGAACCTCGGGGCTACCCTATGGCTACACCTTC CASSTARTSGLPYGYTF . . TRBJ1-2 TRBV5-1
TGTGCCAGCAGCTTAGGTGTCGCCAGTAACTATGGCTACACCTTC CASSLGVASNYGYTF . . TRBJ1-2 TRBV7-8
TGTGCCAGCAGCTTAAGGTCGTCCCTAGCGGGCTGGAATGAGCAGTTCTTC CASSLRSSLAGWNEQFF . TRBD2 TRBJ2-1 TRBV7-8
TGCAGTGCTGCTAGCGGGAGGGCCCAAGATACGCAGTATTTT CSAASGRAQDTQYF . TRBD2 TRBJ2-3 TRBV20-1
TGCAGCGTTAGGACTAATGATAAACTGTTTTTT CSVRTNDKLFF . . TRBJ1-4 TRBV29-1
TGTGCCAGCAGTATTACAGGGAGAGAGACCCAGTACTTC CASSITGRETQYF . . TRBJ2-5 TRBV2
TGTGCCAGTAGTATCGGAGGGGGCCCCCACATATACAATGAGCAGTTCTTC CASSIGGGPHIYNEQFF . . TRBJ2-1 TRBV19
TGTGCCAGCAGTGAATTGGGACAGGCCTATATTGAGCAGTTCTTC CASSELGQAYIEQFF few TRBD1 TRBJ2-1 TRBV2
TGCAGTGCTAGAGATCTTAGGAGGGGAACCGGGGAGCTGTTTTTT CSARDLRRGTGELFF many . TRBJ2-2 TRBV20-1
TGTGCCAGCAGTGATACGTTGACAGTTAATGAAAAACTGTTTTTT CASSDTLTVNEKLFF . . TRBJ1-4 TRBV25-1
TGTGCCAGCAGCTTGGGACAGCCCAGTAGCAATCAGCCCCAGCATTTT CASSLGQPSSNQPQHF . TRBD1 TRBJ1-5 TRBV7-2
TGTGCCAGCAGTTACTCCGGGCGCTTAAATTCACCCCTCCACTTT CASSYSGRLNSPLHF . . TRBJ1-6 TRBV6-5
TGTGCCAGCAGCCAAGCCAGGGGGAGATCTCCGACCATATATTTT CASSQARGRSPTIYF few TRBD1 TRBJ1-3 TRBV5-8
TGCGCCAGCAGCGGACAGGGGGCGAAAAATGAAAAACTGTTTTTT CASSGQGAKNEKLFF . TRBD1 TRBJ1-4 TRBV5-1
TGTGCCAGCAGTGCCTACCTGGGACAGGGCGCATATAGCAATCAGCCCCAGCATTTT CASSAYLGQGAYSNQPQHF many TRBD1 TRBJ1-5 TRBV28
TGTGCCAGCAGCTTGATTTTCGGGGACAGGGCGATGGCGGAGTACTTC CASSLIFGDRAMAEYF few TRBD1 TRBJ2-7 TRBV5-6
TGTGTCTCGGCGGGGACTAGCGTAGGGGGAGAGACCCAGTACTTC CVSAGTSVGGETQYF few TRBD2 TRBJ2-5 TRBV6-1
TGTGCCAGCAGCACGACCGGGACCAACAATGAGCAGTTCTTC CASSTTGTNNEQFF few . TRBJ2-1 TRBV7-2
TGTGCCAGCAGTTCAGTCATGGGGTCAGATACGCAGTATTTT CASSSVMGSDTQYF . . TRBJ2-3 TRBV6-5
TGCAGCGTCGGGGACAGAGTGACCCAGTACTTC CSVGDRVTQYF many TRBD1 TRBJ2-5 TRBV29-1
TGTGCCAGCAACGGACAGACTTCACCCCTCCACTTT CASNGQTSPLHF . . TRBJ1-6 TRBV6-1
TGTGCCAGCAGTCAGGACAGGGTTGATCAGCCCCAGCATTTT CASSQDRVDQPQHF many TRBD1 TRBJ1-5 TRBV7-9
TGCGCCAGCAGTGAGTCGAGATATAGTCGCAATCAGCCCCAGCATTTT CASSESRYSRNQPQHF few . TRBJ1-5 TRBV10-2
TGTGCCAGCAGCTTGGGTTATGGTGAGCAGTTCTTC CASSLGYGEQFF . . TRBJ2-1 TRBV5-5
TGTGCCAGCGGGATAGCGGGGGAGACCCAGTACTTC CASGIAGETQYF . TRBD2 TRBJ2-5 TRBV12-3/TRBV12-4
TGTGCCAGCAGCTGGGGCGCAGGGGGCGGTGAAGCTTTCTTT CASSWGAGGGEAFF few TRBD1 TRBJ1-1 TRBV7-9
TGTGCCAGCAGTTTCGAGGGACAGAACACTGAAGCTTTCTTT CASSFEGQNTEAFF . . TRBJ1-1 TRBV12-3/TRBV12-4
TGTGCCAGCAGCCCCCGGACTAGCGGGAGGAGGGATACGCAGTATTTT CASSPRTSGRRDTQYF few TRBD2 TRBJ2-3 TRBV6-2/TRBV6-3
TGTGCCAGCAGGGGGGCCTTGGGCCCTGGAAACACCATATATTTT CASRGALGPGNTIYF . . TRBJ1-3 TRBV12-3/TRBV12-4
TGCGCCAGCAGCTTGGCGAGGGGGCGCAGAACCTACGAGCAGTACTTC CASSLARGRRTYEQYF few TRBD1 TRBJ2-7 TRBV5-1
TGTGCCAGCAGTTACCAGGGGACTAGCGGGAGAGGTCTTTGGGGCACCGGGGAGCTGTTTTTT CASSYQGTSGRGLWGTGELFF many TRBD2 TRBJ2-2 TRBV6-2/TRBV6-3
TGCAGTGCCGGACGCCCCAACTATGGCTACACCTTC CSAGRPNYGYTF few . TRBJ1-2 TRBV20-1
TGCAGTGCACCCGCGGGGGCGTCGGGCAATCAGCCCCAGCATTTT CSAPAGASGNQPQHF few . TRBJ1-5 TRBV20-1
TGTGCCAGCAGCCAAGAAGCCTCAAGGGCTGAGCAGTTCTTC CASSQEASRAEQFF . . TRBJ2-1 TRBV4-2
TGTGCCAGCAGTTACTCCGGACAGGGGGTCTATGGCTACACCTTC CASSYSGQGVYGYTF few TRBD1 TRBJ1-2 TRBV6-5
TGCAGTGCTTCACTAGCGGGAGGGAGAGAGACCCAGTACTTC CSASLAGGRETQYF many TRBD2 TRBJ2-5 TRBV20-1
TGTGCCACCAGCGCCCTTGGCCGGGGCTTCACAGATACGCAGTATTTT CATSALGRGFTDTQYF . . TRBJ2-3 TRBV15
TGTGCCAGCAGCTTAAGGCCGGGACTAGCAAACACCGGGGAGCTGTTTTTT CASSLRPGLANTGELFF . TRBD2 TRBJ2-2 TRBV11-2
TGCAGTGCTAGAGAGGTGGGAACCGGGGAGCTGTTTTTT CSAREVGTGELFF . . TRBJ2-2 TRBV20-1
TGCAGTGCTAGAGATCGTTTACAGGGTTCCGAGCAGTACTTC CSARDRLQGSEQYF . . TRBJ2-7 TRBV20-1
TGCGCCAGCAGCCAAGGGGCTAGCGGTAGCACAGATACGCAGTATTTT CASSQGASGSTDTQYF . TRBD2 TRBJ2-3 TRBV4-3
TGTGCCAGCAGTTTTCACAGTTCTAGGGAGACCCAGTACTTC CASSFHSSRETQYF many . TRBJ2-5 TRBV12-3/TRBV12-4
TGTGCCAGCAGCGTAGGTAGCGGTTACAATGAGCAGTTCTTC CASSVGSGYNEQFF . . TRBJ2-1 TRBV9
TGCGCCAGCAGCAGCGGGCCGGGGGATCAGCCCCAGCATTTT CASSSGPGDQPQHF few . TRBJ1-5 TRBV5-1
TGTGCCAGCCATAATCGACTAGAAGGGTCCTACAATGAGCAGTTCTTC CASHNRLEGSYNEQFF . . TRBJ2-1 TRBV9
TGCAGCGTTGAAGATCCCGGCAGGAGCTACAATGAGCAGTTCTTC CSVEDPGRSYNEQFF many . TRBJ2-1 TRBV29-1
TGCGCCAGCAAGGAGGAGAACTATAATTCACCCCTCCACTTT CASKEENYNSPLHF few . TRBJ1-6 TRBV5-1
TGTGCCAGCAGCGGGTGGTCGGGACTAGCAGCCTACGAGCAGTACTTC CASSGWSGLAAYEQYF . TRBD2 TRBJ2-7 TRBV13
TGTGCCAGCAGCCAGGCTGGGCTAGCGGATGGGAGTGAGCAGTTCTTC CASSQAGLADGSEQFF . TRBD2 TRBJ2-1 TRBV4-2
TGTGCCAGCAGTCAGGGCAAGTTTGCTTTCTTT CASSQGKFAFF few . TRBJ1-1 TRBV6-5
TGCAGTGCCCCCGGGGGGGGCAGTATCTCCTACGAGCAGTACTTC CSAPGGGSISYEQYF few TRBD2 TRBJ2-7 TRBV20-1
TGCAGTGCTTCGAGACCAGACAGGGTGGCCGTGGATACGCAGTATTTT CSASRPDRVAVDTQYF few TRBD1 TRBJ2-3 TRBV20-1
TGCAGTGTCAACAGGGGGAGCCAAGAGACCCAGTACTTC CSVNRGSQETQYF few TRBD1 TRBJ2-5 TRBV20-1
TGCGCCAGCAGCCCTGCGGGGCACTCTGGAAACACCATATATTTT CASSPAGHSGNTIYF once . TRBJ1-3 TRBV5-1
TGCGCCAGCACCGGGGGGAACTCCTACGAGCAGTACTTC CASTGGNSYEQYF . TRBD2 TRBJ2-7 TRBV5-1
TGCAGCGTTGTGCCTAGCGGCCGCACAGATACGCAGTATTTT CSVVPSGRTDTQYF many TRBD2 TRBJ2-3 TRBV29-1
TGTGCCAGCAGCTCCCGGGACACCATCGGAAACACCATATATTTT CASSSRDTIGNTIYF . . TRBJ1-3 TRBV7-6
TGCGCCAGCAGCTCAGGACTATTCTACGAGCAGTTCTTC CASSSGLFYEQFF few . TRBJ2-1 TRBV5-1